This T cell receptor beta chain was sequenced during a study of siplizumab effects on memory and regulatory T cells. V lost 5 bases, J lost 1 base, and 9 bases lay in between. CDR1 is SNHLY and CDR2 is FYNNEI in the germline V gene. This CDR3 is built from 14 residues. Notes on this clone: Its antigen remains unidentified.

Findings and limits, study-wide: The Treg-derived share of mappable alloreactive CD4+ clones averaged 68.8% with siplizumab and under 30% in controls. Siplizumab cultures yielded proliferating Tregs whose suppressive function was not confirmed. There were only a minor fraction of alloreactive clones that mapped to unstimulated subsets. In the presence of siplizumab, alloreactive sequences traceable to unstimulated CD4+ memory cells were significantly reduced.

The table came from immunoSEQ multiplex PCR; TCRdb's copy has only in-frame clones and leaves some out. The sample has some 53,000 clones, approximately 97% seen once. This chain uses TRBV2 with TRBJ1-5; D is unclear. What was sequenced was naive CD4+ T cells sorted from blood. The receptor's source is a human donor in good health. The CDR3: CASSRGVSNQPQHF. The DNA for the CDR3 is TGTGCCAGCAGTCGTGGAGTAAGCAATCAGCCCCAGCATTTT.